The 13 T cell receptor beta chains below come from one sample, sequenced in a study of blood T cell repertoires in COVID-19. TCRdb's table, derived via immunoSEQ multiplex PCR, lists solely in-frame clones and lacks some. The repertoire has roughly 34,000 clones, around 85% of them found once; the top ten carry more than 20%. Sequencing was performed on peripheral blood. The source of these receptors is a woman older than 75 with active or convalescent COVID-19.

The chain couples TRBV19 to TRBJ2-1; D is unclear. CDR3 length equals 11 residues. Germline V gene data show CDR1 as LNHDA and CDR2 as SQIVND (reference sequence). The V and J ends lost 3 bases and 8 bases respectively, with 5 bases between them. CDR3 coding DNA: TGTGCCAGTAGTATTGTCGATGAGCAGTTCTTC. It codes for CASSIVDEQFF.

The CDR3 coding sequence is TGTGCCAGCAGCCAAGAACGCCGGGACAGACTTAACTATGGCTACACCTTC. Translating it yields CASSQERRDRLNYGYTF. The J gene is TRBJ1-2, the V gene TRBV3-1 (or the pseudogene TRBV3-2); 7 nucleotides align to TRBD1. Germline values: CDR1 LGHDT, CDR2 YNNKEL (reference sequence). The CDR3 is 17 amino acids. V shed 0 bases, J shed 1 base, and the junction held 8 bases outside the gene matches.

The rearrangement joins TRBV7-9 to TRBJ1-1, with no clear D. The CDR3 loop spans 13 amino acids. V lost 4 bases to trimming and J lost 11 bases, with 17 bases between them. Germline-derived CDR1 and CDR2 are SEHNR and FQNEAQ (reference sequence). The CDR3 DNA sequence: TGTGCCAGCAGCTCGGTCCGTGACACATACGCTTTCTTT. It yields the protein CASSSVRDTYAFF.

The J gene is TRBJ2-1, the V gene TRBV5-1, with 9 bases matching TRBD1. Germline V gene lookup returns CDR1 SGHRS and CDR2 YFSETQ. V lost 0 bases, J lost 7 bases, and 8 bases stayed unmatched. The CDR3 loop spans 16 amino acids. The CDR3 is CASSLALGQGTNEQFF. CDR3 in DNA: TGCGCCAGCAGCTTGGCCCTGGGACAGGGAACTAATGAGCAGTTCTTC.

The genes are TRBV5-4 and TRBJ2-5; TRBD1 agrees at 7 bases. Germline CDR1 SGHNT, CDR2 YYREEE (reference sequence). J gave up 1 base and V 1 base, and 10 bases lay outside the gene matches. The CDR3 contains 17 residues. In DNA, the CDR3 is TGTGCCAGCAGCTTGTCGGGCAGGGGGTCGGGCCAAGAGACCCAGTACTTC. As protein: CASSLSGRGSGQETQYF.

This clone was found a few times. The chain is built from TRBV5-1 and TRBJ1-1, with 8 bases matching TRBD1. This CDR3 spans 13 amino acids. V trimming: 5 bases; J trimming: 3 bases; junction bases outside the gene matches: 3. Germline loops: CDR1 SGHRS, CDR2 YFSETQ. The chain's CDR3 is CASRSQGDTEAFF. DNA of the CDR3: TGCGCCAGCAGGTCACAGGGGGACACTGAAGCTTTCTTT.

The chain employs TRBV4-2 and TRBJ2-7; 9 bases match TRBD2. The CDR3 sequence is 15 residues long. With V trimmed by 1 base and J by 1 base, 2 bases remained unmatched. Germline V gene lookup returns CDR1 LGHNA and CDR2 YNFKEQ. The CDR3 protein is CASSQASGGSYEQYF. CDR3 nucleotide sequence: TGTGCCAGCAGCCAAGCCAGCGGGGGGTCCTACGAGCAGTACTTC.

This clone was detected once. V is TRBV24-1 and J is TRBJ2-5; 9 bases line up with TRBD1. CDR3 length equals 16 residues. The ends lost 4 bases at V and 5 bases at J; junction bases unmatched: 10. Looked up from germline, CDR1 is KGHDR and CDR2 is SFDVKD. Here the CDR3 reads CATSDPNRGQRETQYF. The CDR3 nucleotides are TGTGCCACCAGTGACCCGAACAGGGGGCAAAGGGAGACCCAGTACTTC.

This chain uses TRBV7-9 with TRBJ1-2, with 8 bases lining up with TRBD1. The V gene's germline CDR1 is SEHNR and CDR2 FQNEAQ (reference sequence). Trimming took 9 bases from V and 4 from J; bases not matched to a gene: 10. The CDR3 length is 14 residues. CDR3 residues: CASGIQGEGYGYTF. DNA of the CDR3: TGTGCCAGTGGGATACAGGGGGAGGGCTATGGCTACACCTTC.

The chain employs TRBV27 and TRBJ1-5; 8 nucleotides match TRBD1. Germline lookup yields CDR1 MNHEY and CDR2 SMNVEV (reference sequence). There are 13 residues in the CDR3. The trim removed 6 bases at V and 10 bases at J, leaving 8 bases unmatched. CDR3 protein: CASRQTGTGPQHF. The CDR3 nucleotides read TGTGCCAGCAGACAAACCGGGACAGGTCCCCAGCATTTT.

V gene TRBV7-9 combines with J gene TRBJ1-2, with D tentatively TRBD1 (6 bases). Trimming left V 1 base short and J 4 bases short, with 10 bases between. Germline V CDR1 and CDR2: SEHNR, FQNEAQ (reference sequence). CDR3 size: 14 residues. The CDR3 sequence is CASSLEQGFYGYTF. In DNA, the CDR3 is TGTGCCAGCAGCTTAGAACAGGGCTTCTATGGCTACACCTTC.

The V call is TRBV7-8, the J call TRBJ2-7; no clear D gene. The length of the CDR3 is 13 residues. Trimming took 5 bases from V and 6 from J, leaving 14 bases between them. Germline CDR1 reads SGHVS; CDR2 reads FQNEAQ. CDR3 nucleotide sequence: TGTGCCAGCAGCCCGAAATCAAACGGCGAGCAGTACTTC. The encoded protein is CASSPKSNGEQYF.

The gene calls are TRBV5-6 and TRBJ2-5; TRBD1 agrees at 7 bases. Germline trimming cut 3 bases from V and 1 base from J; bases unmatched to any gene: 3. The CDR3 covers 14 residues. Germline lookup yields CDR1 SGHDT and CDR2 YYEEEE. This CDR3 reads CASSYTGVQETQYF. CDR3 DNA: TGTGCCAGCAGCTACACAGGGGTCCAAGAGACCCAGTACTTC.